This TCR beta chain was found in a study of T cells expressing NK-cell markers. About this clonotype: The target antigen is unknown.

TCRdb re-called the 5' RACE reads; one entry per CDR3 protein, DNA not given. Reported are a few hundred thousand distinct CDR3 sequences; the ten largest clones contain around 5%. This CDR3 is 13 amino acids long. CDR1 and CDR2 from the germline V gene are DFQATT and SNEGSKA (reference sequence). Broader study findings: These clonotypes, the leaders elsewhere, also led the CD3+CD56-NKG2C+ fraction in a handful of donors.

J is TRBJ2-6 and V is TRBV20-1. This TCR derives from a man aged 18 to 69 in good health. Sequencing was performed on blood T cells: a sorted CD56 or NKG2C T cell subset, CD4+ or CD8+ T cells, or bulk PBMC T cells (not recorded which). CDR3 loop: CSAKASGANVLTF.